This T cell receptor (beta chain) was identified during a study of cytomegalovirus exposure and HLA in healthy donors. 13 Jbeta primers and 60 Vbeta primers were used for the PCR. Libraries were prepared by immunoSEQ multiplex PCR; TCRdb keeps only in-frame clonotypes and omits some of them. Of about 200,000 clones in the sample, 86% were seen once. General study findings and limits: Several of the most significant clusters appeared, in a later analysis, to be linked to common viral pathogens.

A note on this clone: Its antigen is unidentified.

This TCR was sampled from a woman younger than 45 in good health and CMV-seronegative. The sample consisted of PBMCs.

CDR3 region: CATSTGTGGHQPQHF. In DNA form, the CDR3 reads TGTGCCACCAGCACTGGGACAGGGGGCCATCAGCCCCAGCATTTT. The chain has TRBV15 and TRBJ1-5, with 12 bases matching TRBD1. Looked up from germline, CDR1 is LNHNV and CDR2 is YYDKDF (reference sequence). CDR3 length equals 15 residues. With 4 bases clipped from V and 5 bases from J, the junction kept 3 bases outside the gene matches.